This T cell receptor beta chain was found in a study of blood T cell repertoires in COVID-19. The study recruited people aged roughly 18 to 95 years across some 23 US areas. Generated by immunoSEQ multiplex PCR, the TCRdb table keeps only in-frame clones and is missing some. The sample holds roughly 200,000 clones, about 87% seen once. Germline-derived CDR1 and CDR2 are LGHNA and YSLEER. The V gene end was trimmed by 1 base and the J gene end by 3 bases; junction bases not matched to a gene: 12. CDR3 length: 17 residues. This receptor was taken from a man younger than 40 who had recovered from COVID-19. The specimen sequenced was PBMCs or T cells enriched from blood (not recorded which). V gene TRBV4-3 combines with J gene TRBJ2-7, with 7 bases identical to TRBD2. DNA of the CDR3: TGCGCCAGCAGCCAAGGAGGGGAGGGGTTACGGAACTACGAGCAGTACTTC. Translating it yields CASSQGGEGLRNYEQYF.